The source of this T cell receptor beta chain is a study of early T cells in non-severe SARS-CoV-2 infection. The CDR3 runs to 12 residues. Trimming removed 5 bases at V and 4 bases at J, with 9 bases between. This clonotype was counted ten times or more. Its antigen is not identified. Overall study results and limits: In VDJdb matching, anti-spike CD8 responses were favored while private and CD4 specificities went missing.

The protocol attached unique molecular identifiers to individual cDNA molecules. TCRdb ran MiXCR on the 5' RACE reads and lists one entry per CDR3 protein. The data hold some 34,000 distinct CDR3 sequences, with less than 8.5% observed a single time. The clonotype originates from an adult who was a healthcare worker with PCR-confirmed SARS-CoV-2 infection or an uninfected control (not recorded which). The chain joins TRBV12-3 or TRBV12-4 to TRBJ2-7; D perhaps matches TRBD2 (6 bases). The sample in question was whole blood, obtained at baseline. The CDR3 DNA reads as TGTGCCAGCAGTGGCGGAGGGTACGAGCAGTACTTC. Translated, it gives CASSGGGYEQYF.